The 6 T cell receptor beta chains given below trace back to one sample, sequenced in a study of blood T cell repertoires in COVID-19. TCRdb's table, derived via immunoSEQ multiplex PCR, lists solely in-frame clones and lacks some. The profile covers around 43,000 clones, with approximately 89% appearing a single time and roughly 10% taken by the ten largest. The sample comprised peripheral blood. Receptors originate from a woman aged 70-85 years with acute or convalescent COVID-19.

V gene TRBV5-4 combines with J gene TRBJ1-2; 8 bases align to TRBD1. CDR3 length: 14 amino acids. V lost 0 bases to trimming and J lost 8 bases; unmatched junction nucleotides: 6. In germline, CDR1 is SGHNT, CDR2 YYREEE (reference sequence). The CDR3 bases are TGTGCCAGCAGCTTGGCAGGGGGCGCATCAGGCTACACCTTC. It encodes CASSLAGGASGYTF.

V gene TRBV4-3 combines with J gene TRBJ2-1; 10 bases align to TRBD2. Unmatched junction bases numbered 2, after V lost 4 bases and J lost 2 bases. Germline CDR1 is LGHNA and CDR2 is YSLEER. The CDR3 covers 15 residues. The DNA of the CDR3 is TGCGCCAGCAGCCGAAGCGGGGGGGCCTACAATGAGCAGTTCTTC. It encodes CASSRSGGAYNEQFF.

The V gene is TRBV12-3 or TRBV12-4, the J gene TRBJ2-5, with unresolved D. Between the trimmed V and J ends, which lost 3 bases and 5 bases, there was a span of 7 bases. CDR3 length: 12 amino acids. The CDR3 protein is CASSFIAETQYF. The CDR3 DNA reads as TGTGCCAGCAGTTTTATCGCGGAGACCCAGTACTTC.

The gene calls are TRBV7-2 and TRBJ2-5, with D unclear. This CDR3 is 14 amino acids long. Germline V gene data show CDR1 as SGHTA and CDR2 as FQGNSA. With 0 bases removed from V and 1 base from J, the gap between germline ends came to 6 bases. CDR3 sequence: CASSLASSQETQYF. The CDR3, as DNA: TGTGCCAGCAGCTTAGCGTCTTCCCAAGAGACCCAGTACTTC.

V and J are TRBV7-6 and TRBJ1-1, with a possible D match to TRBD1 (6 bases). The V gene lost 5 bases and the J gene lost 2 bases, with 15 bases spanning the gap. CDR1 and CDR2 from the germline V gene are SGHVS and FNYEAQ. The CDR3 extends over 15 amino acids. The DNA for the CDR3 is TGTGCCAGCAGCCAACAGGGTGAGGGAAACACTGAAGCTTTCTTT. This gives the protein CASSQQGEGNTEAFF.

Here the CDR3 reads CASSAGTSSRDQPQHF. CDR3 in DNA: TGTGCCAGCAGTGCGGGGACAAGTTCAAGGGATCAGCCCCAGCATTTT. The V and J genes are TRBV6-1 and TRBJ1-5; a possible D gene is TRBD1 (6 bases). Looked up from germline, CDR1 is MNHNS and CDR2 is SASEGT. The CDR3 is 16 amino acids. The V and J ends lost 4 bases and 5 bases respectively, with 18 bases between them.